Sequencing of this TCR beta chain was carried out in a study of blood T cell repertoires in COVID-19. In the study overall: Sources were T cells, B-cell-depleted T cells, or PBMCs; the material itself was cDNA or gDNA.

Across about 22 US areas, participants ranged in age from 18 to 89 years. Trimming cost V 0 bases and J 0 bases; bases outside gene matches: 5. The V gene's germline CDR1 is SGDLS and CDR2 YYNGEE. The CDR3 runs to 16 residues. TCRdb's table, derived via immunoSEQ multiplex PCR, lists solely in-frame clones and lacks some. Altogether around 400,000 clones are present, around nine tenths being singletons, with the ten largest covering less than 2%. This sequence was found in a woman aged 25 to 39 who had recovered from COVID-19. This chain joins TRBV9 and TRBJ2-5, with 7 bases matching TRBD2. The sample consisted of PBMCs or T cells enriched from blood (not recorded which). CDR3 residues: CASSVGGLGYQETQYF. DNA of the CDR3: TGTGCCAGCAGCGTAGGAGGACTAGGGTACCAAGAGACCCAGTACTTC.